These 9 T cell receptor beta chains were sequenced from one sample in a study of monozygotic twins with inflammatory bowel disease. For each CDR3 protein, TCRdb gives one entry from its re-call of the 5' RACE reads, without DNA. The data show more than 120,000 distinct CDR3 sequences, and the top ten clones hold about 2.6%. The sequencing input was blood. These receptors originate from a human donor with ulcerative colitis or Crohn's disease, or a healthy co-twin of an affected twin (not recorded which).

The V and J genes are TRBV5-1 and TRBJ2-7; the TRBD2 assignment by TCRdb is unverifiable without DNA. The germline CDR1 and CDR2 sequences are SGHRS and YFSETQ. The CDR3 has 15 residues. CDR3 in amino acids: CASRFAGTSGAEQYF.

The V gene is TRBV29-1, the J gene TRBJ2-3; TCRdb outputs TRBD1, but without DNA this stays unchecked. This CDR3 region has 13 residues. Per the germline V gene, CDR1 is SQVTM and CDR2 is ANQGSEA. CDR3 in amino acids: CSVRQGGTDTQYF.

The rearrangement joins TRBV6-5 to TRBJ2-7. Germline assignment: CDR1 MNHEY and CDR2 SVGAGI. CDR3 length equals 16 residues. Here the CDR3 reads CASSYSRFGDSYEQYF.

The CDR3 here is CASRSDRGVNQPQHF. The chain has TRBV6-1 and TRBJ1-5; the D gene TCRdb calls, TRBD1, cannot be checked with no DNA. Germline CDR1 reads MNHNS; CDR2 reads SASEGT. The CDR3 is 15 amino acids.

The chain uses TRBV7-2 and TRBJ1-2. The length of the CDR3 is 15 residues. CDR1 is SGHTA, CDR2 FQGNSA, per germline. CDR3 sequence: CASSLDSYVNYGYTF.

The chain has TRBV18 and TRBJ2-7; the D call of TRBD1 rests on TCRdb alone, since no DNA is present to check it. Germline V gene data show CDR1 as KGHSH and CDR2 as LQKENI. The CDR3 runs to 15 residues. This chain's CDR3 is CASSPSGGANYEQYF.

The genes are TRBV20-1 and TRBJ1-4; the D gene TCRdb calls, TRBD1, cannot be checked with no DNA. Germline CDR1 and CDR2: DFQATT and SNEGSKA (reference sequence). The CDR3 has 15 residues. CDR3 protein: CSARRAGFANEKLFF.

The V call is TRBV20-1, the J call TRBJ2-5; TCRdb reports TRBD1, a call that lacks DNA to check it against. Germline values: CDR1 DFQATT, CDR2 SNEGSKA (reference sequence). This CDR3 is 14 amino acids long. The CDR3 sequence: CSATKGAPQETQYF.

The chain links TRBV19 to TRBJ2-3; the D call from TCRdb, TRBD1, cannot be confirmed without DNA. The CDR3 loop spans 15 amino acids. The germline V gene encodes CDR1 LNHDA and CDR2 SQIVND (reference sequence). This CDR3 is CAISGDRDRADTQYF.